These T cell receptor beta chains were read from a single sample in a study of beta chain features in type 1 diabetes. TCRdb's copy holds only in-frame clones and misses some; the assay was immunoSEQ multiplex PCR. Here the sample spans roughly 700,000 clones, around 15% being singletons. Sequencing was performed on naive CD4+ T cells from blood. These receptors were obtained from a man aged 18-30 years with type 1 diabetes. CDR3s include the opening cysteine and the closing phenylalanine or tryptophan. A D gene is named only where the DNA matches it firmly. Clone size is stated in some rows and not others, as once, few, many or a class when expanded.

V gene	J gene	D gene	CDR3 length	clone size	CDR3 protein	CDR3 DNA
TRBV16	TRBJ1-6	.	16	few	CASSQSGSPKNSPLHF	TGTGCCAGCAGCCAATCGGGTTCACCCAAGAATTCACCCCTCCACTTT
TRBV30	TRBJ1-5	.	13	few	CAWSSGGGRPQHF	TGTGCCTGGAGTTCCGGGGGGGGTCGGCCCCAGCATTTT
TRBV5-6	TRBJ2-4	.	16	.	CASSLIPGLAKNIQYF	TGTGCCAGCAGCTTGATCCCAGGGTTAGCCAAAAACATTCAGTACTTC
TRBV5-1	TRBJ1-5	.	15	.	CASSLDRAANQPQHF	TGCGCCAGCAGCTTGGATAGGGCAGCAAATCAGCCCCAGCATTTT
TRBV18	TRBJ2-1	.	14	few	CASSPRPGIDEQFF	TGTGCCAGCTCACCACGTCCGGGTATCGATGAGCAGTTCTTC
TRBV9	TRBJ2-7	.	13	few	CASSVATGGEQYF	TGTGCCAGCAGCGTCGCCACCGGGGGAGAGCAGTACTTC
TRBV10-3	TRBJ2-2	TRBD1	15	.	CAISTDRANTGELFF	TGTGCCATCAGTACTGACAGGGCGAACACCGGGGAGCTGTTTTTT
TRBV11-1	TRBJ2-3	TRBD2	16	.	CASSLGSSGPTDTQYF	TGTGCCAGCAGCTTAGGCTCTAGCGGGCCCACAGATACGCAGTATTTT
TRBV9	TRBJ2-5	TRBD2	13	.	CASSVAGEETQYF	TGTGCCAGCAGCGTGGCGGGGGAAGAGACCCAGTACTTC
TRBV4-1	TRBJ1-1	.	15	few	CASSQTKEERTEAFF	TGCGCCAGCAGCCAGACCAAGGAGGAAAGGACTGAAGCTTTCTTT
TRBV14	TRBJ2-7	.	15	.	CASSQGSMSSYEQYF	TGTGCCAGCAGCCAAGGGTCTATGAGCTCCTACGAGCAGTACTTC
TRBV7-6	TRBJ2-6	TRBD1	16	.	CASSFDRVAGANVLTF	TGTGCCAGCAGCTTTGACAGGGTTGCTGGGGCCAACGTCCTGACTTTC
TRBV18	TRBJ2-1	.	13	few	CASSPPIYNEQFF	TGTGCCAGCTCACCTCCCATTTACAATGAGCAGTTCTTC
TRBV28	TRBJ2-1	.	16	few	CASSLSTGFWDNEQFF	TGTGCCAGCAGTTTATCCACAGGGTTTTGGGACAATGAGCAGTTCTTC
TRBV6-1	TRBJ1-1	TRBD1	13	once	CATRDRMNTEAFF	TGTGCCACCCGGGACAGGATGAACACTGAAGCTTTCTTT
TRBV9	TRBJ1-1	.	15	.	CASSVAPVKTTEAFF	TGTGCCAGCAGCGTAGCCCCAGTTAAGACCACTGAAGCTTTCTTT
TRBV9	TRBJ1-6	.	13	few	CASSALQDSPLHF	TGTGCCAGCAGCGCGTTACAGGATTCACCCCTCCACTTT
TRBV4-1	TRBJ1-6	.	16	many	CASSQWFTGSDSPLHF	TGCGCCAGCAGCCAATGGTTCACCGGATCGGATTCACCCCTCCACTTT
TRBV5-4	TRBJ2-5	.	13	few	CASSNDRGETQYF	TGTGCCAGCAGCAACGACAGAGGAGAGACCCAGTACTTC
TRBV28	TRBJ1-3	TRBD1	13	few	CASRGQPGNTIYF	TGTGCCAGCAGGGGACAGCCAGGAAACACCATATATTTT
TRBV9	TRBJ1-4	.	14	.	CASSVAPTNEKLFF	TGTGCCAGCAGCGTAGCCCCTACTAATGAAAAACTGTTTTTT
TRBV30	TRBJ2-7	TRBD1	12	.	CAWRTGSYEQYF	TGTGCCTGGCGGACAGGCTCCTACGAGCAGTACTTC
TRBV10-2	TRBJ1-2	.	14	few	CASSERGHESGYTF	TGCGCCAGCAGTGAACGAGGGCATGAAAGTGGCTACACCTTC
TRBV30	TRBJ2-3	.	13	.	CAWSGRLDDTQYF	TGTGCCTGGAGTGGGCGGCTCGACGATACGCAGTATTTT
TRBV4-1	TRBJ2-3	.	16	.	CASSQEQAKGTDTQYF	TGCGCCAGCAGCCAAGAACAAGCGAAGGGCACAGATACGCAGTATTTT
TRBV7-9	TRBJ2-7	TRBD1	16	once	CASSKASGQGRHEQYF	TGTGCCAGCAGCAAAGCTTCGGGACAGGGGCGCCACGAGCAGTACTTC
TRBV6-1	TRBJ1-5	TRBD1	14	few	CASSVTGNGQPQHF	TGTGCCAGCAGTGTGACAGGGAATGGTCAGCCCCAGCATTTT
TRBV25-1	TRBJ2-7	.	15	.	CASSDRQGSAYEQYF	TGTGCCAGCAGTGATAGGCAGGGGTCCGCCTACGAGCAGTACTTC
TRBV6-5	TRBJ2-7	TRBD1	13	few	CASSYGTVYEQYF	TGTGCCAGCAGTTACGGGACAGTCTACGAGCAGTACTTC
TRBV18	TRBJ2-7	.	13	few	CASSPGGPAEQYF	TGTGCCAGCTCACCAGGGGGGCCTGCCGAGCAGTACTTC
TRBV7-9	TRBJ2-1	TRBD1	15	few	CASSLRGQGPSEQFF	TGTGCCAGCAGCTTACGGGGACAGGGGCCGAGTGAGCAGTTCTTC
TRBV6-5	TRBJ1-1	.	15	few	CASSPSPAGTPEAFF	TGTGCCAGCAGTCCGTCTCCAGCGGGGACCCCTGAAGCTTTCTTT
TRBV29-1	TRBJ2-3	TRBD2	16	.	CSGQRGLAGDPDTQYF	TGCAGCGGGCAGAGAGGACTAGCGGGGGATCCAGATACGCAGTATTTT
TRBV6-5	TRBJ1-1	TRBD1	13	.	CASSYRDRAEAFF	TGTGCCAGCAGTTACAGGGACAGAGCCGAAGCTTTCTTT
TRBV9	TRBJ2-5	.	15	.	CASSVRWVMQETQYF	TGTGCCAGCAGCGTCAGATGGGTTATGCAAGAGACCCAGTACTTC
TRBV28	TRBJ1-1	TRBD1	17	few	CASSPPYRGPMNTEAFF	TGTGCCAGCAGCCCCCCCTACAGGGGCCCCATGAACACTGAAGCTTTCTTT
TRBV9	TRBJ1-6	TRBD1	19	.	CASSGGQGSISSYNSPLHF	TGTGCCAGCAGCGGGGGACAGGGAAGTATAAGCTCCTATAATTCACCCCTCCACTTT
TRBV25-1	TRBJ1-2	.	14	few	CASSEYNRADGYTF	TGTGCCAGCAGTGAATATAACCGGGCCGATGGCTACACCTTC
TRBV5-1	TRBJ2-5	TRBD1	14	.	CASSLGQGSETQYF	TGCGCCAGCAGCTTGGGACAGGGTTCAGAGACCCAGTACTTC
TRBV19	TRBJ1-5	.	16	.	CASESFSGAFNQPQHF	TGTGCCAGTGAAAGCTTTTCAGGGGCGTTCAATCAGCCCCAGCATTTT
TRBV7-9	TRBJ1-4	.	12	.	CASSRVEEKLFF	TGTGCCAGCAGCCGAGTTGAGGAAAAACTGTTTTTT
TRBV9	TRBJ2-7	TRBD1	14	.	CASSEGQGSYEQYF	TGTGCCAGCAGCGAGGGACAGGGTTCCTACGAGCAGTACTTC
TRBV20-1	TRBJ2-5	.	10	few	CSQGRETQYF	TGCAGCCAGGGGCGGGAGACCCAGTACTTC
TRBV11-3	TRBJ2-1	TRBD1	17	.	CASSLDIGQGRSPEQFF	TGTGCCAGCAGCTTAGATATCGGACAGGGACGGTCACCTGAGCAGTTCTTC
TRBV2	TRBJ2-5	TRBD2	15	.	CASRARAGVQETQYF	TGTGCCAGCAGGGCGAGAGCGGGGGTACAGGAGACCCAGTACTTC
TRBV28	TRBJ2-7	.	13	few	CASTWDTLYEQYF	TGTGCCAGCACCTGGGACACACTCTACGAGCAGTACTTC
TRBV30	TRBJ2-7	TRBD1	15	.	CAWSGWAGGLYEQYF	TGTGCCTGGAGTGGTTGGGCAGGGGGCCTCTACGAGCAGTACTTC
TRBV2	TRBJ1-5	.	12	few	CASRPGDQPQHF	TGTGCCAGCAGGCCGGGGGATCAGCCCCAGCATTTT
TRBV18	TRBJ2-3	.	17	.	CASSPPFGGYGTDTQYF	TGTGCCAGCTCACCACCCTTCGGAGGGTATGGCACAGATACGCAGTATTTT
TRBV30	TRBJ1-5	.	14	.	CAWSPRYSNQPQHF	TGTGCCTGGAGTCCGAGGTATAGCAATCAGCCCCAGCATTTT